One and the same sample provided the 3 T cell receptor beta chains below, sequenced in a study of OX40 agonist ivuxolimab in advanced cancers. Sequencing used immunoSEQ multiplex PCR; TCRdb keeps in-frame clones, though not all of them. The top ten hold less than 2.5% of the sample, which has 74,000 or so clones, more than 70% seen once. Sequencing was performed on CD4+ or CD8+ T cells sorted from blood, taken in a trial of the OX40 agonist ivuxolimab. All receptors come from an adult with an advanced solid tumor such as melanoma, head and neck, liver or kidney cancer.

The CDR3: CASSLAQGVYGYTF. DNA of the CDR3: TGTGCCAGCAGCTTGGCGCAGGGGGTCTATGGCTACACCTTC. The rearrangement uses TRBV5-4 and TRBJ1-2, with 7 bases lining up with TRBD1. Germline CDR1 SGHNT, CDR2 YYREEE (reference sequence). V shed 0 bases, J shed 4 bases, and the junction held 3 bases outside the gene matches. The CDR3 totals 14 residues.

This chain uses TRBV18 with TRBJ2-7, with 11 bases that match TRBD1. Germline V CDR1 and CDR2: KGHSH, LQKENI. This CDR3 has 13 amino acids. V dropped 5 bases and J dropped 6; count of bases not matched to a gene: 3. CDR3 amino acids: CASSTGQGGEQYF. The CDR3 coding sequence is TGTGCCAGCTCAACGGGACAGGGGGGCGAGCAGTACTTC.

On this clone: A much more abundant neighbour one base away suggests this may be a read error. J is TRBJ1-5 and V is TRBV7-8; 7 positions match TRBD1. The length of the CDR3 is 14 residues. The trim removed 1 base at V and 4 bases at J, leaving 1 base unmatched. Germline CDR1 reads SGHVS; CDR2 reads FQNEAQ. The CDR3 reads CASSLDRGNQPQHF. CDR3 nucleotide sequence: TGTGCCAGCAGCTTAGACAGGGGAAATCAGCCCCAGCATTTT.